The 32 T cell receptor beta chains below come from one sample, sequenced in a study of control samples from healthy donors and cancer patients (dated by TCRdb to about 2020). The protocol used for the library was the immunoSEQ multiplex PCR assay. TCRdb provides this immuneACCESS table in a form limited to in-frame rearrangements. Some clones are lacking; in checked studies, under half of them reflect an unresolved V gene, and why the rest are absent is not known. The sample yields about 170,000 clones; approximately 90% were counted once. The ten top clones hold more than 10% of the sample. Sequenced: blood. The receptors come from a man between 25 and 39 years old in good health.

The chain is built from TRBV18 and TRBJ1-1, with 10 bases matching TRBD1. V shed 3 bases, J shed 6 bases, and the junction held 7 bases outside the gene matches. Germline lookup yields CDR1 KGHSH and CDR2 LQKENI. The CDR3 consists of 15 residues. This chain's CDR3 is CASSPSGQGGPEAFF. The DNA for the CDR3 is TGTGCCAGCTCACCGTCAGGACAGGGGGGACCTGAAGCTTTCTTT.

This sequence joins TRBV11-2 and TRBJ2-2; TRBD2 matches 9 bases. Germline CDR1 reads SGHAT; CDR2 reads FQNNGV. This CDR3 region has 17 residues. V was clipped by 2 bases and J by 5 bases; unmatched bases: 9. Written as DNA, the CDR3 is TGTGCCAGCAGCTTATGGCTAGCGGGGATTTCAACCGGGGAGCTGTTTTTT. Translation gives CASSLWLAGISTGELFF. Combining the CDR3 with reference TRBV11-2 and TRBJ2-2 gives the whole variable domain EAGVAQSPRYKIIEKRQSVAFWCNPISGHATLYWYQQILGQGPKLLIQFQNNGVVDDSQLPKDRFSAERLKGVDSTLKIQPAKLEDSAVYLCASSLWLAGISTGELFFGEGSRLTVL.

This sequence joins TRBV2 and TRBJ1-1; D is unclear. Germline CDR1 is SNHLY and CDR2 is FYNNEI. Trimming took 9 bases from V and 3 from J, leaving 11 bases between them. The CDR3 contains 12 residues. CDR3 DNA: TGTGCCAGTTCCACCCGGGACACTGAAGCTTTCTTT. It yields the protein CASSTRDTEAFF.

The chain has TRBV6-4 and TRBJ1-5; unclear D gene. Germline loops: CDR1 MRHNA, CDR2 SNTAGT. The CDR3 totals 13 residues. Trimming removed 8 bases at V and 7 bases at J, with 15 bases between. In nucleotides, the CDR3 is TGTGCCAGCTCCGAGGAGGGAGGGCAGCCCCAGCATTTT. This sequence encodes CASSEEGGQPQHF.

The rearrangement joins TRBV5-1 to TRBJ2-4; 11 bases align to TRBD1. This CDR3 contains 15 residues. Germline V lookup: CDR1 SGHRS, CDR2 YFSETQ. The J segment lost 4 bases and the V segment lost 4 bases, leaving 4 bases of the junction unmatched. The CDR3 DNA is TGCGCCAGCAGCGACCGGGACAGGGGGAAAAACATTCAGTACTTC. Translating it yields CASSDRDRGKNIQYF.

V gene TRBV2 combines with J gene TRBJ1-5, with D unresolved. Trimming cost V 1 base and J 6 bases, with 13 bases left between them. Germline CDR1 SNHLY, CDR2 FYNNEI. The CDR3 is 15 amino acids. The CDR3 nucleotides are TGTGCCAGCAGTGAAGTAGGCGGGGAGCGTCAGCCCCAGCATTTT. Protein product: CASSEVGGERQPQHF.

This chain joins TRBV18 and TRBJ2-5, with no clear D. Trimming pared 4 bases from V and 6 bases from J, leaving 9 bases between. This CDR3 is 12 amino acids long. Germline assignment: CDR1 KGHSH and CDR2 LQKENI. CDR3 loop: CASSLALKTQYF. For the CDR3, the DNA is TGTGCCAGCTCACTAGCCTTAAAGACCCAGTACTTC.

This chain uses TRBV28 with TRBJ1-2; D perhaps matches TRBD1 (5 bases). From germline, CDR1 is MDHEN and CDR2 SYDVKM. The CDR3 extends over 16 amino acids. V was pared by 3 bases and J by 8 bases, with 22 bases between. The CDR3: CASSFFRTRDLWGYTF. CDR3 sequence (DNA): TGTGCCAGCAGTTTTTTTAGGACACGGGACTTGTGGGGCTACACCTTC.

This rearrangement joins TRBV7-9 to TRBJ1-4; D perhaps matches TRBD1 (5 bases). The CDR3 runs 14 residues. CDR1 is SEHNR, CDR2 FQNEAQ, per germline (reference sequence). Trimming stripped 4 bases from V and 8 bases from J, with 14 bases between. The CDR3 nucleotides read TGTGCCAGCAGCTCAAGCGGGACGCTCGAAAAACTGTTTTTT. Translation: CASSSSGTLEKLFF.

The chain joins TRBV28 to TRBJ1-1; D remains unclear. The V end lost 8 bases, the J end lost 4 bases, and 11 bases lay between the germline ends. Germline CDR1 is MDHEN and CDR2 is SYDVKM. The CDR3 length is 12 residues. CDR3: CASLRKSTEAFF. Here the CDR3 DNA reads TGTGCCAGCCTAAGGAAGTCCACTGAAGCTTTCTTT. The variable domain in full, with the rest retrieved from reference TRBV28 and TRBJ1-1, is DVKVTQSSRYLVKRTGEKVFLECVQDMDHENMFWYRQDPGLGLRLIYFSYDVKMKEKGDIPEGYSVSREKKERFSLILESASTNQTSMYLCASLRKSTEAFFGQGTRLTVV.

The V gene is TRBV5-1, the J gene TRBJ2-6; D gene unclear. The V end was cut by 4 bases, the J end by 1 base, with 9 bases between. CDR1 is SGHRS and CDR2 is YFSETQ in the germline V gene. The CDR3 is 15 residues long. CDR3 amino acids: CASSGKASGANVLTF. The CDR3 region has the DNA TGCGCCAGCAGCGGCAAGGCGTCTGGGGCCAACGTCCTGACTTTC.

The CDR3 coding sequence is TGTGCCACGGGACAACCAGGGGGGCAGCCCCAGCATTTT. Protein product: CATGQPGGQPQHF. The V gene is TRBV24-1, the J gene TRBJ1-5; 7 nucleotides agree with TRBD1. V lost 10 bases to trimming and J lost 7 bases; unmatched junction nucleotides: 9. Germline V gene data show CDR1 as KGHDR and CDR2 as SFDVKD. This CDR3 has 13 residues.

The chain is built from TRBV24-1 and TRBJ2-3; D is possibly TRBD2 (7 bases). Germline assignment: CDR1 KGHDR and CDR2 SFDVKD. Trimming pared 5 bases from V and 6 bases from J, leaving 17 bases between. This CDR3 spans 15 amino acids. The CDR3 here is CATSARTRGADTQYF. CDR3 in DNA: TGTGCCACCAGTGCCCGGACCCGGGGGGCGGATACGCAGTATTTT.

This rearrangement joins TRBV2 to TRBJ1-4; D is ambiguous. V lost 0 bases and J lost 7, with 15 bases in between. This CDR3 is 16 amino acids long. Germline V gives CDR1 SNHLY, CDR2 FYNNEI. CDR3 nucleotides: TGTGCCAGCAGTGAAGCTTTCGGGGTACTTCGTGAAAAACTGTTTTTT. Translation gives CASSEAFGVLREKLFF. The full variable domain, in which reference TRBV2 and TRBJ1-4 provide the parts outside the CDR3, is EPEVTQTPSHQVTQMGQEVILRCVPISNHLYFYWYRQILGQKVEFLVSFYNNEISEKSEIFDDQFSVERPDGSNFTLKIRSTKLEDSAMYFCASSEAFGVLREKLFFGSGTQLSVL.

The J gene is TRBJ1-5, the V gene TRBV28; no reliable D call. The CDR3 loop spans 13 amino acids. Between the trimmed V and J ends, which lost 7 bases and 3 bases, there was a span of 10 bases. The V gene's germline CDR1 is MDHEN and CDR2 SYDVKM. The CDR3 DNA reads as TGTGCCAGCACGAACCCCGACAATCAGCCCCAGCATTTT. It codes for CASTNPDNQPQHF. Supplemented by reference TRBV28 and TRBJ1-5, the full variable domain reads DVKVTQSSRYLVKRTGEKVFLECVQDMDHENMFWYRQDPGLGLRLIYFSYDVKMKEKGDIPEGYSVSREKKERFSLILESASTNQTSMYLCASTNPDNQPQHFGDGTRLSIL.

This rearrangement joins TRBV29-1 to TRBJ2-1, with D maybe TRBD1 (6 bases). The CDR3 consists of 15 residues. The ends were cut back, 5 bases at V and 5 bases at J, with 19 bases in the middle. The germline gives CDR1 SQVTM, CDR2 ANQGSEA. The CDR3 region has the DNA TGCAGCGTTATATCCGGGACATTTCTTAACAATGAGCAGTTCTTC. It translates to CSVISGTFLNNEQFF.

The chain recombines TRBV6-1 with TRBJ1-5; D is perhaps TRBD1 (6 bases). This CDR3 spans 17 amino acids. Per germline, CDR1 MNHNS and CDR2 SASEGT. V was trimmed by 0 bases and J by 7 bases, leaving 19 bases between them. This CDR3 reads CASSEAWGGAIGQPQHF. The CDR3 DNA sequence: TGTGCCAGCAGTGAAGCTTGGGGGGGGGCGATAGGCCAGCCCCAGCATTTT.

The chain employs TRBV5-6 and TRBJ1-5; 9 nucleotides match TRBD1. Per germline, CDR1 SGHDT and CDR2 YYEEEE. The V gene end was trimmed by 3 bases and the J gene end by 7 bases; junction bases not matched to a gene: 8. The CDR3 contains 15 residues. The CDR3 loop reads CASSYRDRENQPQHF. CDR3 DNA: TGTGCCAGCAGCTACCGGGACAGGGAAAACCAGCCCCAGCATTTT.

The J gene is TRBJ2-2, the V gene TRBV27; 7 positions agree with TRBD1. V was clipped by 4 bases and J by 0 bases; unmatched bases: 8. This CDR3 region has 17 residues. The germline gives CDR1 MNHEY, CDR2 SMNVEV (reference sequence). In nucleotides, the CDR3 is TGTGCCAGCAGTTGGCTCACAGGGGTCGCGAACACCGGGGAGCTGTTTTTT. Protein sequence: CASSWLTGVANTGELFF.

The chain links TRBV5-4 to TRBJ2-2, with D possibly matching TRBD1 (6 bases). The V gene's germline CDR1 is SGHNT and CDR2 YYREEE (reference sequence). CDR3 length equals 14 residues. V dropped 3 bases and J dropped 5 bases, with 11 bases sitting between them. The CDR3 sequence: CASSSPRGTGELFF. For the CDR3, the DNA is TGTGCCAGCAGCTCCCCGAGGGGGACCGGGGAGCTGTTTTTT. The entire variable domain, with the rest obtained from reference TRBV5-4 and TRBJ2-2, is as follows: ETGVTQSPTHLIKTRGQQVTLRCSSQSGHNTVSWYQQALGQGPQFIFQYYREEENGRGNFPPRFSGLQFPNYSSELNVNALELDDSALYLCASSSPRGTGELFFGEGSRLTVL.

The chain recombines TRBV7-3 with TRBJ1-6; D gene ambiguous. In germline, CDR1 is SGHTA, CDR2 FQGTGA. Between the trimmed V and J ends, which lost 2 bases and 4 bases, there was a span of 9 bases. CDR3 length: 15 residues. CDR3 protein: CASSLDGPYNSPLHF. The DNA for the CDR3 is TGTGCCAGCAGCTTAGATGGTCCATATAATTCACCCCTCCACTTT.

This sequence joins TRBV10-3 and TRBJ1-1; TRBD1 might be the D (6 bases). Germline assignment: CDR1 ENHRY and CDR2 SYGVKD. The CDR3 sequence is 13 residues long. The V and J ends lost 10 bases and 4 bases respectively, with 16 bases between them. The CDR3 nucleotides read TGTGCCACTACACAGGAAGGGGGCACTGAAGCTTTCTTT. It translates to CATTQEGGTEAFF.

This chain uses TRBV30 with TRBJ2-2; D is possibly TRBD1 (5 bases). V was clipped by 5 bases and J by 4 bases, with 11 bases between them. The germline V gene encodes CDR1 GTSNPN and CDR2 SVGIG (reference sequence). This CDR3 comprises 13 residues. The CDR3 DNA reads as TGTGCCTGGGGCGGACACTCCACCGGGGAGCTGTTTTTT. Protein sequence: CAWGGHSTGELFF. The variable domain in full, with the rest retrieved from reference TRBV30 and TRBJ2-2, is SQTIHQWPATLVQPVGSPLSLECTVEGTSNPNLYWYRQAAGRGLQLLFYSVGIGQISSEVPQNLSASRPQDRQFILSSKKLLLSDSGFYLCAWGGHSTGELFFGEGSRLTVL.

The gene calls are TRBV7-9 and TRBJ2-3; D may be TRBD2 (5 bases). Trimming shortened V by 4 bases and J by 2 bases, and 10 bases separated the two germline ends. The germline V gene has CDR1 SEHNR and CDR2 FQNEAQ (reference sequence). The CDR3 extends over 14 amino acids. This chain's CDR3 is CASSSRGATDTQYF. The CDR3 DNA follows: TGTGCCAGCAGCTCCCGGGGTGCCACAGATACGCAGTATTTT.

V is TRBV7-3 and J is TRBJ1-1; D is possibly TRBD1 (5 bases). The CDR3 is made up of 12 amino acids. CDR1 and CDR2 from the germline V gene are SGHTA and FQGTGA. Trimming took 4 bases from V and 11 from J, leaving 14 bases between them. The chain's CDR3 is CASSYIQVRAFF. DNA of the CDR3: TGTGCCAGCAGCTACATACAGGTAAGGGCTTTCTTT.

V usage is TRBV4-1 and J usage is TRBJ2-7; D gene unclear. Germline V lookup: CDR1 MGHRA, CDR2 YSYEKL. V was cut by 8 bases and J by 1 base, with 15 bases left in between. This CDR3 contains 14 residues. CDR3 sequence reads: CASLPRIGSYEQYF. CDR3 sequence (DNA): TGCGCCAGCTTACCAAGGATCGGGTCCTACGAGCAGTACTTC.

This rearrangement joins TRBV24-1 to TRBJ2-2; D perhaps matches TRBD1 (6 bases). CDR3 size: 15 residues. V gave up 4 bases and J gave up 3 bases, with 11 bases separating them. Germline V CDR1 and CDR2: KGHDR, SFDVKD. The CDR3 nucleotides are TGTGCCACCAGTGACCGGGACACTTACACCGGGGAGCTGTTTTTT. It specifies CATSDRDTYTGELFF.

The genes are TRBV4-1 and TRBJ1-5; no reliable D call. V lost 4 bases and J 5 bases, leaving 15 bases between the germline ends. The germline V gene encodes CDR1 MGHRA and CDR2 YSYEKL. The CDR3 loop spans 15 amino acids. CDR3 sequence: CASSLKVDGDQPQHF. The DNA of the CDR3 is TGCGCCAGCAGCCTAAAGGTGGACGGGGATCAGCCCCAGCATTTT.

The gene calls are TRBV2 and TRBJ1-4, with 7 bases aligning to TRBD1. CDR1 is SNHLY, CDR2 FYNNEI, per germline. The CDR3 sequence is 15 residues long. After removal of 3 bases from V and 6 bases from J, the junction contained 7 bases not matched to a gene. CDR3 loop: CASSETGFNYEKLFF. In nucleotides, the CDR3 is TGTGCCAGCAGTGAGACAGGGTTTAATTATGAAAAACTGTTTTTT.

The table lists this clone with a few counts. V and J are TRBV6-6 and TRBJ2-2; D not certain. Germline V gives CDR1 MNHNY, CDR2 SVGAGI (reference sequence). Trimming cost V 4 bases and J 7 bases, with 7 bases left between them. The CDR3 totals 12 residues. The CDR3 spells CASSLIGGELFF. The CDR3 DNA is TGTGCCAGCAGTTTAATCGGCGGGGAGCTGTTTTTT.

The chain combines TRBV28 with TRBJ2-7; D not certain. Deletions cut 6 bases from V and 4 bases from J, with 13 bases between. The germline V gene encodes CDR1 MDHEN and CDR2 SYDVKM. The CDR3 has 13 amino acids. The CDR3 loop reads CASREPKEYEQYF. CDR3 bases: TGTGCCAGCAGGGAGCCAAAGGAATACGAGCAGTACTTC. The full variable domain, rest sourced from reference TRBV28 and TRBJ2-7, is DVKVTQSSRYLVKRTGEKVFLECVQDMDHENMFWYRQDPGLGLRLIYFSYDVKMKEKGDIPEGYSVSREKKERFSLILESASTNQTSMYLCASREPKEYEQYFGPGTRLTVT.

V and J are TRBV6-5 and TRBJ1-5, with D uncertain. Trimming pared 7 bases from V and 4 bases from J, leaving 17 bases between. This CDR3 region has 15 residues. The germline V gene has CDR1 MNHEY and CDR2 SVGAGI. This chain's CDR3 is CASKASGFDNQPQHF. The CDR3 nucleotides are TGTGCCAGCAAGGCGTCGGGATTCGATAATCAGCCCCAGCATTTT.